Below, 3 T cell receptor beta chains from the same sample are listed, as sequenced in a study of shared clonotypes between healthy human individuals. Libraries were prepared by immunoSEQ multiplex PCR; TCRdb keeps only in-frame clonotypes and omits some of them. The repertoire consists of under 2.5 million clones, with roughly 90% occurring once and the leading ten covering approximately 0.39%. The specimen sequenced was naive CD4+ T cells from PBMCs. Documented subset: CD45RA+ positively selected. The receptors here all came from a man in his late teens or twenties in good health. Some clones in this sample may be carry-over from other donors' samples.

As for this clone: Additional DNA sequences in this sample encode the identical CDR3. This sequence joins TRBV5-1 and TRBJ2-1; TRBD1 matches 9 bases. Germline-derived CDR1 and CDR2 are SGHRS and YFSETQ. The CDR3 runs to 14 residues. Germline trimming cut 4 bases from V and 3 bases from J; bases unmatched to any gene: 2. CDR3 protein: CASSPGQGYNEQFF. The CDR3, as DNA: TGCGCCAGCAGCCCGGGACAGGGCTACAATGAGCAGTTCTTC. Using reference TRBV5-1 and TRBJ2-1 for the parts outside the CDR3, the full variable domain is KAGVTQTPRYLIKTRGQQVTLSCSPISGHRSVSWYQQTPGQGLQFLFEYFSETQRNKGNFPGRFSGRQFSNSRSEMNVSTLELGDSALYLCASSPGQGYNEQFFGPGTRLTVL.

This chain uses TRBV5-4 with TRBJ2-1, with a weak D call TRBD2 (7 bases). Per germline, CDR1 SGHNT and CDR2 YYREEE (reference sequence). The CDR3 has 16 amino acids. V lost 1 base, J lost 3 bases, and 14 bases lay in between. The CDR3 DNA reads TGTGCCAGCAGCTTGTTAGGAGGGGGGGACTACAATGAGCAGTTCTTC. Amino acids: CASSLLGGGDYNEQFF.

The CDR3 reads CASNLNVGEAFF. For the CDR3, the DNA is TGTGCCAGCAACCTAAACGTGGGTGAAGCTTTCTTT. This chain connects TRBV25-1 to TRBJ1-1; unclear D gene. The length of the CDR3 is 12 residues. CDR1 and CDR2 (germline): MGHDK, SYGVNS. V lost 7 bases and J 7 bases, leaving 13 bases between the germline ends.